This T cell receptor beta chain was sequenced during a study of T cell responses to AZD1222 COVID-19 vaccine. CDR1 is MNHEY and CDR2 is SVGAGI in the germline V gene. Trimming pared 7 bases from V and 7 bases from J, leaving 14 bases between. The CDR3 has 13 amino acids. Assay used: immunoSEQ multiplex PCR; TCRdb lists only in-frame clones, some missing. The sample has under 150,000 clones; just over 90% are singletons. This receptor was obtained from an adult who received the AZD1222 COVID-19 vaccine. The chain is built from TRBV6-5 and TRBJ1-5; D is ambiguous. Sequenced here: peripheral blood, sampled 28 days after the second AZD1222 dose. CDR3 nucleotides: TGTGCCAGCAACCAGGACGGAGGGCAGCCCCAGCATTTT. Residues: CASNQDGGQPQHF.